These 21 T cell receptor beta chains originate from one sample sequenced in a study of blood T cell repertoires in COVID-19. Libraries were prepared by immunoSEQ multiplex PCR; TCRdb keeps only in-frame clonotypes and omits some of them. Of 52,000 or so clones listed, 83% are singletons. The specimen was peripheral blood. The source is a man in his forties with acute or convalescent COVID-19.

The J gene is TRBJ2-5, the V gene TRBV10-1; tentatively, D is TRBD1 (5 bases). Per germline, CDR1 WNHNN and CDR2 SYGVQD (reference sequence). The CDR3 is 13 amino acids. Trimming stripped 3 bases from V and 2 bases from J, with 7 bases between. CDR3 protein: CASSEGVQETQYF. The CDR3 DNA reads TGCGCCAGCAGTGAAGGGGTTCAAGAGACCCAGTACTTC.

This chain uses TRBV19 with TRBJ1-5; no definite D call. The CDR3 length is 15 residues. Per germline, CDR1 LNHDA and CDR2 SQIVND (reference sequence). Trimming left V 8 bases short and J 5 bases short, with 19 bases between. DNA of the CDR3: TGTGCCAGTCTAAGACAAGATGGGTCATATCAGCCCCAGCATTTT. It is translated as CASLRQDGSYQPQHF.

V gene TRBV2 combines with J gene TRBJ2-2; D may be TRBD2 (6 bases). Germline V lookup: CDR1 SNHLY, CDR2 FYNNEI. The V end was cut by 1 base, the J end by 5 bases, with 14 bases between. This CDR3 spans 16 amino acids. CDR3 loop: CASSEGRDVGTGELFF. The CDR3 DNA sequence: TGTGCCAGCAGTGAAGGGAGGGACGTCGGGACCGGGGAGCTGTTTTTT. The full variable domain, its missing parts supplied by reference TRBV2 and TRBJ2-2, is EPEVTQTPSHQVTQMGQEVILRCVPISNHLYFYWYRQILGQKVEFLVSFYNNEISEKSEIFDDQFSVERPDGSNFTLKIRSTKLEDSAMYFCASSEGRDVGTGELFFGEGSRLTVL.

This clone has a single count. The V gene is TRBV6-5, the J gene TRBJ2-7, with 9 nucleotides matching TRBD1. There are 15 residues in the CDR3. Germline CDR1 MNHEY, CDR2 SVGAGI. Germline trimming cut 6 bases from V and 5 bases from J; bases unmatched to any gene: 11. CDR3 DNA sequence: TGTGCCAGCAGCCAGGCGGGGACAGGGACCAACGAGCAGTACTTC. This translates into CASSQAGTGTNEQYF.

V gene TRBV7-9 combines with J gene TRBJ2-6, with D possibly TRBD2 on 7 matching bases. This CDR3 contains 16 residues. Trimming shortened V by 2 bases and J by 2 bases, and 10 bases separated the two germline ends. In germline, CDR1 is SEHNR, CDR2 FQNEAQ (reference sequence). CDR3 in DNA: TGTGCCAGCAGCTTATGGGAGGGGGCTGGGGCCAACGTCCTGACTTTC. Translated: CASSLWEGAGANVLTF.

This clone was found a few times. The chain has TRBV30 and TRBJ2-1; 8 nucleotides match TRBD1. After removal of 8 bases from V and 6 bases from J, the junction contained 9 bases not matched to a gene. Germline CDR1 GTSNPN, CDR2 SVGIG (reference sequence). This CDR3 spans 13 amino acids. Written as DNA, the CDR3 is TGTGCCGCGATCCGGGACAGGACCAATGAGCAGTTCTTC. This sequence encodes CAAIRDRTNEQFF.

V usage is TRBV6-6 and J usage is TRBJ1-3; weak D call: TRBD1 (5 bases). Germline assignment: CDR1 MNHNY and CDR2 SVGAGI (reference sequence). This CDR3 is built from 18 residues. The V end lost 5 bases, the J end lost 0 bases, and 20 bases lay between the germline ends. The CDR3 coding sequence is TGTGCCAGCAGTCTCAGTGGGACCGGCGGGACCTCTGGAAACACCATATATTTT. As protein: CASSLSGTGGTSGNTIYF.

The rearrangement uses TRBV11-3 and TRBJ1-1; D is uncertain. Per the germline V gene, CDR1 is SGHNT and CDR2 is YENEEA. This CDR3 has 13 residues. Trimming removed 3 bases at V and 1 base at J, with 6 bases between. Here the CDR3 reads CASSLCQNTEAFF. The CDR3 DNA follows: TGTGCCAGCAGCTTGTGTCAGAACACTGAAGCTTTCTTT.

The CDR3 region is CASSLRAGSNTEAFF. As DNA, the CDR3 is TGTGCCAGCAGCTTAAGGGCGGGTTCTAACACTGAAGCTTTCTTT. This chain links TRBV7-6 with TRBJ1-1; D is undetermined. In germline, CDR1 is SGHVS, CDR2 FNYEAQ. The length of the CDR3 is 15 residues. Trimming removed 2 bases from V and 2 bases from J, with 12 bases in between.

CDR3 nucleotide sequence: TGCGCCAGCAGCCACAGCTTAAGACAGGGGGAAACTGAAGCTTTCTTT. Its protein product is CASSHSLRQGETEAFF. This chain connects TRBV4-3 to TRBJ1-1; 9 nucleotides line up with TRBD1. There are 16 residues in the CDR3. Per germline, CDR1 LGHNA and CDR2 YSLEER. With V trimmed by 3 bases and J by 5 bases, 10 bases remained unmatched.

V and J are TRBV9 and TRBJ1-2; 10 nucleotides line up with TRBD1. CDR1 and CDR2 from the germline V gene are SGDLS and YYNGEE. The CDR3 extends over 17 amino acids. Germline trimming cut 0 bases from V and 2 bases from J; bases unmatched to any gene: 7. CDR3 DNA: TGTGCCAGCAGCGTAGTTCATTCGGGACAGGGGAACTATGGCTACACCTTC. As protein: CASSVVHSGQGNYGYTF.

The CDR3 spells CAWRQGGYEQYF. The CDR3 DNA is TGTGCCTGGAGACAGGGGGGCTACGAGCAGTACTTC. The rearrangement joins TRBV30 to TRBJ2-7; 8 nucleotides line up with TRBD1. Germline CDR1 reads GTSNPN; CDR2 reads SVGIG (reference sequence). CDR3 length equals 12 residues. J was trimmed by 3 bases and V by 3 bases; bases with no gene match: 1. The full variable domain, completed using reference TRBV30 and TRBJ2-7, is SQTIHQWPATLVQPVGSPLSLECTVEGTSNPNLYWYRQAAGRGLQLLFYSVGIGQISSEVPQNLSASRPQDRQFILSSKKLLLSDSGFYLCAWRQGGYEQYFGPGTRLTVT.

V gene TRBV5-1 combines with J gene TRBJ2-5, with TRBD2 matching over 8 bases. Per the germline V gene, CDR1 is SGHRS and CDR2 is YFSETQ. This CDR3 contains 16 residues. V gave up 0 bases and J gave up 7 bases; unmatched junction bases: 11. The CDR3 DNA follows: TGCGCCAGCAGCTTGGAGGTTAGCGGGACCGTTGGGACCCAGTACTTC. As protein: CASSLEVSGTVGTQYF. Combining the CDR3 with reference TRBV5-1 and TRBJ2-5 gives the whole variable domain KAGVTQTPRYLIKTRGQQVTLSCSPISGHRSVSWYQQTPGQGLQFLFEYFSETQRNKGNFPGRFSGRQFSNSRSEMNVSTLELGDSALYLCASSLEVSGTVGTQYFGPGTRLLVL.

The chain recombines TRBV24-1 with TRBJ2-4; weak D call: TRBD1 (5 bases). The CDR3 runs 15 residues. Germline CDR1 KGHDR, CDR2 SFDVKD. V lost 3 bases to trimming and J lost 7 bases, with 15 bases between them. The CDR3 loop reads CATSDRKESGNIQYF. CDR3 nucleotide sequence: TGTGCCACCAGTGATAGAAAGGAATCAGGGAACATTCAGTACTTC.

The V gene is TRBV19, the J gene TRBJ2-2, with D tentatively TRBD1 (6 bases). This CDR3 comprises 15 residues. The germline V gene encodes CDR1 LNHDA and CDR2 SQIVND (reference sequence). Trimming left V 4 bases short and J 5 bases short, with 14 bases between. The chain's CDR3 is CASSTYREKTGELFF. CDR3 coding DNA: TGTGCCAGTAGTACGTACAGGGAAAAGACCGGGGAGCTGTTTTTT.

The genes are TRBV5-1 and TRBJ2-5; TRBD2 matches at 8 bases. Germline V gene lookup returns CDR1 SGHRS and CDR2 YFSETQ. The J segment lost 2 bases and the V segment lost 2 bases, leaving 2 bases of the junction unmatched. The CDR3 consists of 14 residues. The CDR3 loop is CASSLTSGQETQYF. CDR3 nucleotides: TGCGCCAGCAGCTTAACTAGCGGACAAGAGACCCAGTACTTC.

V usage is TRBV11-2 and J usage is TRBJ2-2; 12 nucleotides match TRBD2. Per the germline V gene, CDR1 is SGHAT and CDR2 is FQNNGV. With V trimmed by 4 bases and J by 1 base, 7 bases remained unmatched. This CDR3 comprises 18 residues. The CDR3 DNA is TGTGCCAGCAGCTCGTCTAGCGGGGGGGCGGTGAACACCGGGGAGCTGTTTTTT. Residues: CASSSSSGGAVNTGELFF.

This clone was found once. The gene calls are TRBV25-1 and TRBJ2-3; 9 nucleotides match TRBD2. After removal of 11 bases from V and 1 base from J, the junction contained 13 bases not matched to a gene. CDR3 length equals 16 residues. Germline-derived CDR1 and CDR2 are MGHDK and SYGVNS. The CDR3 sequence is CAPERGEIIRTDTQYF. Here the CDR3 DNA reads TGTGCCCCTGAGCGGGGGGAAATTATACGCACAGATACGCAGTATTTT.

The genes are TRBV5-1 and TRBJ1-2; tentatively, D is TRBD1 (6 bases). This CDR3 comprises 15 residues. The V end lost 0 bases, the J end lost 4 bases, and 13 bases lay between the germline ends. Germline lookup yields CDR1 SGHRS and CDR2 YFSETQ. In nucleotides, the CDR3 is TGCGCCAGCAGCTTGGCGGGGACAAGGTCCTATGGCTACACCTTC. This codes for CASSLAGTRSYGYTF.

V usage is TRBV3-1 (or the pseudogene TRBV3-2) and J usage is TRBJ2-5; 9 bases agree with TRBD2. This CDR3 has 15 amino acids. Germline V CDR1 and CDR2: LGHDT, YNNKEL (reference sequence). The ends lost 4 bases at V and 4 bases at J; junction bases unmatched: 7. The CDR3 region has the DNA TGTGCCAGCAGCCGGCTAGCGGGACCGGTAGAGACCCAGTACTTC. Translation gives CASSRLAGPVETQYF.

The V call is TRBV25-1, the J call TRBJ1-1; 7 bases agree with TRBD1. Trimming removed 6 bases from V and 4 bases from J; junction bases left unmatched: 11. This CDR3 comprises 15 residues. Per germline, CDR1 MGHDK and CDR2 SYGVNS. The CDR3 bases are TGTGCCAGCAGAAAGACAGGGAAAGGTTTCACTGAAGCTTTCTTT. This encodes CASRKTGKGFTEAFF.